The clone carrying this T cell receptor (beta chain) was recorded at least ten times. Its antigen is currently unknown. Deletions cut 3 bases from V and 3 bases from J, with 6 bases between. CDR1 MNHEY and CDR2 SMNVEV come from the germline V gene (reference sequence). This CDR3 contains 13 residues. These data originate in a study of molecular identifiers for immune sequencing clone quantification. TCRdb recomputed calls from the PCR reads with MiXCR, one row per CDR3 protein. The sample includes approximately 550,000 distinct CDR3 sequences, less than 30% seen only once; the top ten take around 0.79%. Study-wide results and caveats: Clonotypes topping 20 RNA copies carried over 97% of effector molecules but under 1% of naive ones.

The TCR was taken from a human donor in good health. Some libraries in this study had Jurkat cell RNA spiked in. The chain is built from TRBV27 and TRBJ1-5; no clear D gene. The specimen sequenced was naive CD8+ T cells from blood, with Jurkat cell RNA spiked in. Subset of the sample: FACS-sorted CD8+CD4-CCR7+CD45RA+ naive T cells. The CDR3 reads CASSFAANQPQHF. CDR3 sequence (DNA): TGTGCCAGCAGTTTTGCAGCCAATCAGCCCCAGCATTTT.